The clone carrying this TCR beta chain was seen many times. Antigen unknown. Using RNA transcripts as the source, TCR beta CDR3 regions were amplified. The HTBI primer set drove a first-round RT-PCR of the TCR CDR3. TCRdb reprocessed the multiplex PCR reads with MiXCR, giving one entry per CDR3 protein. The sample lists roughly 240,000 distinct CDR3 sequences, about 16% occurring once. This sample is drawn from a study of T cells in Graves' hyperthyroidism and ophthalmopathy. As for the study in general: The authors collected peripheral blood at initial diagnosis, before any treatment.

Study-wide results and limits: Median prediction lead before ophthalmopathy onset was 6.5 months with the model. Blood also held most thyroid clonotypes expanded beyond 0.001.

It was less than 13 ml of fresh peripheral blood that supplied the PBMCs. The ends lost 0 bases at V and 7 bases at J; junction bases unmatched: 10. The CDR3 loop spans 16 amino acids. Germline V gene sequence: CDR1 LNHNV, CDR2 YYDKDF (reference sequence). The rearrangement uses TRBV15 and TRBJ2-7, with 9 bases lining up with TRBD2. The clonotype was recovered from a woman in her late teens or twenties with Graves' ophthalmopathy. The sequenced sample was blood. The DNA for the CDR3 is TGTGCCACCAGCAGAGATCCGATGGGAGCGGGGGGTGAGCAGTACTTC. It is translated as CATSRDPMGAGGEQYF.